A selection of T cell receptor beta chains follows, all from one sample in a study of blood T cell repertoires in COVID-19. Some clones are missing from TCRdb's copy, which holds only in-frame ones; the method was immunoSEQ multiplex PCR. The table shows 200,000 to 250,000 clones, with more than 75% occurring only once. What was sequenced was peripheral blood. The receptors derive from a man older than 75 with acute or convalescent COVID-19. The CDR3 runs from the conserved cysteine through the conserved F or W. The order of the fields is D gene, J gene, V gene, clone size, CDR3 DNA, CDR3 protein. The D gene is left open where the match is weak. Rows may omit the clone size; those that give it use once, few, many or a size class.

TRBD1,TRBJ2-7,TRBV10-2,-,TGCGCCAGCAGTGAGTCCGTTGGGGACAGGCCCTCCGAGCAGTACTTC,CASSESVGDRPSEQYF
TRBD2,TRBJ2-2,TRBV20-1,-,TGCAGTGCTAGTAAGCGGGAGGTCACCGGGGAGCTGTTTTTT,CSASKREVTGELFF
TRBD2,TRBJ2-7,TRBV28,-,TGTGCCAGCAGTTTGCCGGGACTAGCGGGGGGGTACGAGCAGTACTTC,CASSLPGLAGGYEQYF
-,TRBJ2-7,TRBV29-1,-,TGCAGCGCCGGAAGCGGCACCTCCTACGAGCAGTACTTC,CSAGSGTSYEQYF
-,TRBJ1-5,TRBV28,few,TGTGCCAGCAGTCTGGGGGGTGGCAATCAGCCCCAGCATTTT,CASSLGGGNQPQHF
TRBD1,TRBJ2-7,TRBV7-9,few,TGTGCCAGCAGCTTTATGACAGGGAACCACGAGCAGTACTTC,CASSFMTGNHEQYF
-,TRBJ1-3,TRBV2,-,TGTGCCAGCACCCCTCTAGGAAACACCATATATTTT,CASTPLGNTIYF
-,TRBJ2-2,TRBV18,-,TGTGCCAGCTCACCCTCCCAGGGATACGTAGACGACACCGGGGAGCTGTTTTTT,CASSPSQGYVDDTGELFF
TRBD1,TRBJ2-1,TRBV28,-,TGTGCCAGCATCTACCGCAGGGGGAATAATGAGCAGTTCTTC,CASIYRRGNNEQFF
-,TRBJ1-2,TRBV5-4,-,TGTGCCAGCAGCCCAGGACAGTCGATGAACTATGGCTACACCTTC,CASSPGQSMNYGYTF
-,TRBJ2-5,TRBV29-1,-,TGCAGCGTTGAGGGGCACTTCCAAGAGACCCAGTACTTC,CSVEGHFQETQYF
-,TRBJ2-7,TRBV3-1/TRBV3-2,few,TGTGCCAGCAGCCCCGGTCCCGGGGAGCAGTACTTC,CASSPGPGEQYF
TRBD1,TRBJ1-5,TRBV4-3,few,TGCGCCAGCAGCCAAAGTAATGCAGGGGGCGGTCAGCCCCAGCATTTT,CASSQSNAGGGQPQHF
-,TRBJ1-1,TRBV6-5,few,TGTGCCAGCAGTTCTCAGCGGAACACTGAAGCTTTCTTT,CASSSQRNTEAFF
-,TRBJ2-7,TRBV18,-,TGTGCCAGCTCACCCTCCTCCTACGAGCAGTACTTC,CASSPSSYEQYF
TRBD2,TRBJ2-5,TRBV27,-,TGTGCCAGCAGAGGACTAGCGGTTCAAGAGACCCAGTACTTC,CASRGLAVQETQYF
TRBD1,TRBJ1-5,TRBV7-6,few,TGTGCCAGCAGCCCCCTGGTAGGACAGGGGGCAGAGCAGCCCCAGCATTTT,CASSPLVGQGAEQPQHF
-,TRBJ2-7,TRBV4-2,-,TGTGCCAGCAGCCAAGTGACGAGACTAGGTAGCGAGCAGTACTTC,CASSQVTRLGSEQYF
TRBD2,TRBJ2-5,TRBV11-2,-,TGTGCCAGCAGCCCTAGCGGGATGGAGACCCAGTACTTC,CASSPSGMETQYF
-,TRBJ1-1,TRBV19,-,TGTGCCAGTAGTACCTACTTAAACACTGAAGCTTTCTTT,CASSTYLNTEAFF
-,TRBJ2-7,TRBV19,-,TGTGCCAGTAGTGTCGCAGCCGGGACACCAGTCTACGAGCAGTACTTC,CASSVAAGTPVYEQYF
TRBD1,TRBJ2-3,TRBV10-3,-,TGTGCCATCAGTGACAGGGGGCAAGATACGCAGTATTTT,CAISDRGQDTQYF
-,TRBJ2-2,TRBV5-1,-,TGCGCCAGCAGCTTGGTTGCGGGAAGAACCGGGGAGCTGTTTTTT,CASSLVAGRTGELFF
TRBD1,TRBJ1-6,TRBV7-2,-,TGTGCCAGCAGCTCCCCGACAGGGGATAATTCACCCCTCCACTTT,CASSSPTGDNSPLHF
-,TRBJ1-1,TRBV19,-,TGTGCCAGTAAAACGGAGGGTATGAACACTGAAGCTTTCTTT,CASKTEGMNTEAFF
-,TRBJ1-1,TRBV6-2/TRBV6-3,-,TGTGCCAGCAGTCGGACGGGAACTGACACTGAAGCTTTCTTT,CASSRTGTDTEAFF
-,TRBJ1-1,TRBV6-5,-,TGTGCCAGCAGATTCCAACAGGAGATGAACACTGAAGCTTTCTTT,CASRFQQEMNTEAFF
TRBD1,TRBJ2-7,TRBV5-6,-,TGTGCCAGCACCCCGGGACAGGGAATCTACGAGCAGTACTTC,CASTPGQGIYEQYF